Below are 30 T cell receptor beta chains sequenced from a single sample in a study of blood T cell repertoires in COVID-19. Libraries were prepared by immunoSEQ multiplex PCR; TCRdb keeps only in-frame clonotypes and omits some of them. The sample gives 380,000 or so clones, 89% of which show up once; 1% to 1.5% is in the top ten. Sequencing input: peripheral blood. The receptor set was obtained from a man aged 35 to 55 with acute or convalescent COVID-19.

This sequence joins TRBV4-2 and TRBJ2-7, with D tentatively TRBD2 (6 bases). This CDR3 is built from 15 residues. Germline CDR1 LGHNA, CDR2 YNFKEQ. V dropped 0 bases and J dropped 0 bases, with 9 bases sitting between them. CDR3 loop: CASSQDQRVSYEQYF. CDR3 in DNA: TGTGCCAGCAGCCAAGACCAGCGGGTCTCCTACGAGCAGTACTTC.

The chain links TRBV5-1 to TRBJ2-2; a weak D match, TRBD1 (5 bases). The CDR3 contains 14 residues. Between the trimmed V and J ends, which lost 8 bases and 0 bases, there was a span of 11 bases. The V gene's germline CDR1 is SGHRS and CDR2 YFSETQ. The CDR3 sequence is CASTQGANTGELFF. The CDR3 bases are TGCGCCAGTACTCAAGGGGCGAACACCGGGGAGCTGTTTTTT. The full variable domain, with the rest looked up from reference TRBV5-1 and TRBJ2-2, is KAGVTQTPRYLIKTRGQQVTLSCSPISGHRSVSWYQQTPGQGLQFLFEYFSETQRNKGNFPGRFSGRQFSNSRSEMNVSTLELGDSALYLCASTQGANTGELFFGEGSRLTVL.

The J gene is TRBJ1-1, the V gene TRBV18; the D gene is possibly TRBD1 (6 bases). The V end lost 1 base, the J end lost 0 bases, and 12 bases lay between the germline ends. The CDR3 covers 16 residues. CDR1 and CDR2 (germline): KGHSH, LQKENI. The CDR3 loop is CASSPQTGQMNTEAFF. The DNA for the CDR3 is TGTGCCAGCTCACCACAAACCGGACAGATGAACACTGAAGCTTTCTTT.

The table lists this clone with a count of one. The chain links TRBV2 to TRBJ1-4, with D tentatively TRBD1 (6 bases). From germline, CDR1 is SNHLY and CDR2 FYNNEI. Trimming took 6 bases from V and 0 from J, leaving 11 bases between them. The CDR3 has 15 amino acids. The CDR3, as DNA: TGTGCCAGCAGGGAGGACAGAGCAACTAATGAAAAACTGTTTTTT. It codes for CASREDRATNEKLFF.

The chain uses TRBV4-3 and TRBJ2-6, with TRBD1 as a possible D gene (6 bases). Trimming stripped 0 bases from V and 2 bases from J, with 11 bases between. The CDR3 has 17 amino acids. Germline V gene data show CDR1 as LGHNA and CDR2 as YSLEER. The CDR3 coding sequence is TGCGCCAGCAGCCAAGATGGGGACATCGCTGGGGCCAACGTCCTGACTTTC. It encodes CASSQDGDIAGANVLTF.

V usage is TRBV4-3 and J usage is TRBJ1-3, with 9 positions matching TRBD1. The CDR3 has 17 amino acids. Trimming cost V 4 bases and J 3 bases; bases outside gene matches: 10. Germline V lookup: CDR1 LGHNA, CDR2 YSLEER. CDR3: CASSPRNRGPFGNTIYF. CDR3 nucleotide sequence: TGCGCCAGCAGCCCTAGAAACAGGGGGCCTTTTGGAAACACCATATATTTT.

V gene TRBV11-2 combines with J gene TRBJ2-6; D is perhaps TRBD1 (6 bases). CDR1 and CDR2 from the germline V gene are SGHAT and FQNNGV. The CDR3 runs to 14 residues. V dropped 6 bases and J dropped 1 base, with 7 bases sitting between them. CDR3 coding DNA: TGTGCCAGCAGAACAGGGTCTGGGGCCAACGTCCTGACTTTC. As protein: CASRTGSGANVLTF.

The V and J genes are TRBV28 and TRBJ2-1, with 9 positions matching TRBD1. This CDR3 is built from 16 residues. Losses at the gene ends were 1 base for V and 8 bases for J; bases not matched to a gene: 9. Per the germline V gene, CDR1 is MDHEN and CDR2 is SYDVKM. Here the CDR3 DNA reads TGTGCCAGCAGTTTATTTTTGGGACAGGGAGGCCATGAGCAGTTCTTC. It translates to CASSLFLGQGGHEQFF.

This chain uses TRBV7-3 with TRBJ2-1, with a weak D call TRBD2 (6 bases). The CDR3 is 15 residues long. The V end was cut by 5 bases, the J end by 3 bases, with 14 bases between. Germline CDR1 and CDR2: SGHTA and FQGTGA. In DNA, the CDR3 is TGTGCCAGCAGCCCACATTCTAGCGACTACAATGAGCAGTTCTTC. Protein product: CASSPHSSDYNEQFF.

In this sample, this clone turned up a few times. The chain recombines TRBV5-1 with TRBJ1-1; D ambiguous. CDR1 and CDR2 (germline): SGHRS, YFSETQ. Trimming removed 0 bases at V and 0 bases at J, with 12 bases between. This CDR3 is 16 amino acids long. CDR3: CASSLGGNSMNTEAFF. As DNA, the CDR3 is TGCGCCAGCAGCTTGGGAGGGAACAGTATGAACACTGAAGCTTTCTTT.

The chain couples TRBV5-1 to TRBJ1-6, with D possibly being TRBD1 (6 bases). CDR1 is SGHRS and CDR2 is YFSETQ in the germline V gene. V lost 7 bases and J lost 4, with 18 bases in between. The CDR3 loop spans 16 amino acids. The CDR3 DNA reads TGCGCCAGCTCAACGAACAGGGAGCCTTATAATTCACCCCTCCACTTT. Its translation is CASSTNREPYNSPLHF. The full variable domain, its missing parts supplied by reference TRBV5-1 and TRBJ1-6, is KAGVTQTPRYLIKTRGQQVTLSCSPISGHRSVSWYQQTPGQGLQFLFEYFSETQRNKGNFPGRFSGRQFSNSRSEMNVSTLELGDSALYLCASSTNREPYNSPLHFGNGTRLTVT.

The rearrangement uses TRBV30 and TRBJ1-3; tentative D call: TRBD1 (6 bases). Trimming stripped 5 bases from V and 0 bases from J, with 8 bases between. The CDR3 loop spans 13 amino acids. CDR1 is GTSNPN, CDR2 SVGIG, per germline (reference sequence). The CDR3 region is CAWQGFSGNTIYF. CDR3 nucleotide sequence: TGTGCCTGGCAGGGGTTCTCTGGAAACACCATATATTTT.

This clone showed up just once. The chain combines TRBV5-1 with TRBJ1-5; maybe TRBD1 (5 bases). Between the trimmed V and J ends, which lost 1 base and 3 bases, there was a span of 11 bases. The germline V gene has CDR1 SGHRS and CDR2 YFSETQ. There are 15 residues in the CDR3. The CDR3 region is CASSLIPGINQPQHF. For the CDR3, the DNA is TGCGCCAGCAGCTTGATTCCAGGGATCAATCAGCCCCAGCATTTT.

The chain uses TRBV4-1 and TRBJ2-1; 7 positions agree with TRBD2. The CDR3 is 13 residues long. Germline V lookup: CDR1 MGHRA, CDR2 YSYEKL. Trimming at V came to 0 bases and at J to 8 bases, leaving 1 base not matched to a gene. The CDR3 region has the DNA TGCGCCAGCAGCCAAGAAGGGAGGGATGAGCAGTTCTTC. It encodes CASSQEGRDEQFF.

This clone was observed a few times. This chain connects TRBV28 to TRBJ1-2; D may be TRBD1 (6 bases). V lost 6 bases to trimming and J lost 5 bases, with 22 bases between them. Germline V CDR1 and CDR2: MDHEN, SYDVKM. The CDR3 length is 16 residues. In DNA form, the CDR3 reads TGTGCCAGCAGACAACAGGGTTTGCCTCCCATATATGGCTACACCTTC. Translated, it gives CASRQQGLPPIYGYTF.

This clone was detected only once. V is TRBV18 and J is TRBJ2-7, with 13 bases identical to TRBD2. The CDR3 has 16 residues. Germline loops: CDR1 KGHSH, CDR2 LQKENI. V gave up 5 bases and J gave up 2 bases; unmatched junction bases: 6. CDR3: CASSSPGLAGAYEQYF. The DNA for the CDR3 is TGTGCCAGCTCATCTCCCGGACTAGCGGGGGCCTACGAGCAGTACTTC.

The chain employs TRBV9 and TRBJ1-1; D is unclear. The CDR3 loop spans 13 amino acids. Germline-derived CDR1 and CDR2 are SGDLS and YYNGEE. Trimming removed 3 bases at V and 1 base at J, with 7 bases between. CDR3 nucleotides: TGTGCCAGCAGCGCGGCAGGGAACACTGAAGCTTTCTTT. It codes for CASSAAGNTEAFF.

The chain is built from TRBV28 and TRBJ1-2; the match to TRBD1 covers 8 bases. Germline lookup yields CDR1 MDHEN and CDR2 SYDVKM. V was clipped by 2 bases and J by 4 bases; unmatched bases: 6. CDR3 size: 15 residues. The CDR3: CASSLVRGRFYGYTF. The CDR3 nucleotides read TGTGCCAGCAGTTTAGTCAGGGGGCGCTTCTATGGCTACACCTTC.

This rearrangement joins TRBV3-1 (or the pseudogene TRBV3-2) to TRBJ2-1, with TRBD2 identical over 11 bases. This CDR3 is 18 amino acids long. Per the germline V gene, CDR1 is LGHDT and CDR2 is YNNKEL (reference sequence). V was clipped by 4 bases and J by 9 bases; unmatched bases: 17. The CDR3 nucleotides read TGTGCCAGCAGCCTTTCCCCTGTCGTTAGCGGGGGGGCTGGTGAGCAGTTCTTC. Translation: CASSLSPVVSGGAGEQFF.

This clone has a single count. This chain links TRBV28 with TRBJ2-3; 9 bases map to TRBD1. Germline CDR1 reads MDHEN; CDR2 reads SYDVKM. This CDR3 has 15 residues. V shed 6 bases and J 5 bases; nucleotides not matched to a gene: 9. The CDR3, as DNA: TGTGCCAGCAGCCGACGGACAGGGGATGTAGATACGCAGTATTTT. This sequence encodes CASSRRTGDVDTQYF.

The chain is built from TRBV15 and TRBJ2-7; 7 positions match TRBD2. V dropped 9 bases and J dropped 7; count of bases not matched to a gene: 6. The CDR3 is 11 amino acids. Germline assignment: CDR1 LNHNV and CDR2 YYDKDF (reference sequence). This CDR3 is CATEGAGEQYF. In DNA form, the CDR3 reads TGTGCCACAGAAGGAGCGGGGGAGCAGTACTTC. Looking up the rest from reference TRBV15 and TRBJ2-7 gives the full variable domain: DAMVIQNPRYQVTQFGKPVTLSCSQTLNHNVMYWYQQKSSQAPKLLFHYYDKDFNNEADTPDNFQSRRPNTSFCFLDIRSPGLGDTAMYLCATEGAGEQYFGPGTRLTVT.

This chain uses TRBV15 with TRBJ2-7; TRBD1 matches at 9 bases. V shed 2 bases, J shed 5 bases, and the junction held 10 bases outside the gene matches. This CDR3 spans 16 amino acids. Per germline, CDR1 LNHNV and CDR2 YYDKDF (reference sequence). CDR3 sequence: CATSRQKGTGRHEQYF. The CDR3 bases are TGTGCCACCAGCAGACAAAAGGGGACAGGGAGGCACGAGCAGTACTTC.

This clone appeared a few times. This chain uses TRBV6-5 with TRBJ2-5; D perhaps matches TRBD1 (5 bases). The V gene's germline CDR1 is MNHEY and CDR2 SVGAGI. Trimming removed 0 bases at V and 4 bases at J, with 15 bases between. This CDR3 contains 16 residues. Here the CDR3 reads CASSYSTATRLETQYF. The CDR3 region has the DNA TGTGCCAGCAGTTACTCGACAGCGACACGCCTAGAGACCCAGTACTTC.

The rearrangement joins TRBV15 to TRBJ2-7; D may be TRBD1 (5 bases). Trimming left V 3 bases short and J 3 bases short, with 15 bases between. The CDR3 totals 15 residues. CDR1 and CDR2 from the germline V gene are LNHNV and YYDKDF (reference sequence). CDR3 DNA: TGTGCCACCAGCAGCAGAAGGGGCTCCGTCTACGAGCAGTACTTC. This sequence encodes CATSSRRGSVYEQYF.

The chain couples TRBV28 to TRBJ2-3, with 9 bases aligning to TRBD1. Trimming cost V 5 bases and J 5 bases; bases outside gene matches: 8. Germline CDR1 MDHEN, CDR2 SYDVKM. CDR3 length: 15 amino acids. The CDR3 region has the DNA TGTGCCAGCAGTCGAGGACAGGGGCCGCAAGATACGCAGTATTTT. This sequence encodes CASSRGQGPQDTQYF. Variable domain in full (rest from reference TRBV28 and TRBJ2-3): DVKVTQSSRYLVKRTGEKVFLECVQDMDHENMFWYRQDPGLGLRLIYFSYDVKMKEKGDIPEGYSVSREKKERFSLILESASTNQTSMYLCASSRGQGPQDTQYFGPGTRLTVL.

The CDR3: CASSLTTRFAYNEQFF. CDR3 bases: TGTGCCAGCAGCTTAACCACTAGGTTCGCATACAATGAGCAGTTCTTC. The genes are TRBV11-2 and TRBJ2-1; maybe TRBD2 (5 bases). Germline V gives CDR1 SGHAT, CDR2 FQNNGV. V lost 2 bases, J lost 4 bases, and 15 bases lay in between. The CDR3 covers 16 residues. Supplemented by reference TRBV11-2 and TRBJ2-1, the full variable domain reads EAGVAQSPRYKIIEKRQSVAFWCNPISGHATLYWYQQILGQGPKLLIQFQNNGVVDDSQLPKDRFSAERLKGVDSTLKIQPAKLEDSAVYLCASSLTTRFAYNEQFFGPGTRLTVL.

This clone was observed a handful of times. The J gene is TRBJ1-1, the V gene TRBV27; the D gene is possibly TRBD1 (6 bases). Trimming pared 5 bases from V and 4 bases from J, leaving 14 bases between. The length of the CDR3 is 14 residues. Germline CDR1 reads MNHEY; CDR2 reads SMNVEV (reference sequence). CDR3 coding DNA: TGTGCCAGCAGTCCCACAGGGAAGTCCACTGAAGCTTTCTTT. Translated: CASSPTGKSTEAFF.

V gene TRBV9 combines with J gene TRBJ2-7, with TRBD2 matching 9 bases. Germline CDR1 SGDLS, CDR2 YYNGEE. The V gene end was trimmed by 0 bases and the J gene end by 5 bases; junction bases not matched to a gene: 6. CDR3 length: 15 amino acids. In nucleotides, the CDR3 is TGTGCCAGCAGCGTAGAAGGAGCGGGGGGCGACGAGCAGTACTTC. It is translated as CASSVEGAGGDEQYF. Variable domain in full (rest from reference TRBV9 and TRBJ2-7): DSGVTQTPKHLITATGQRVTLRCSPRSGDLSVYWYQQSLDQGLQFLIQYYNGEERAKGNILERFSAQQFPDLHSELNLSSLELGDSALYFCASSVEGAGGDEQYFGPGTRLTVT.

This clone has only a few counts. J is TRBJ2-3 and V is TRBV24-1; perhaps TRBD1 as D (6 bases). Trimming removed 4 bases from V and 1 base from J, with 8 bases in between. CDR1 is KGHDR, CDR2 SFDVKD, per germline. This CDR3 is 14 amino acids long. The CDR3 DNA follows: TGTGCCACCAGTGAGTACAGGGGCACAGATACGCAGTATTTT. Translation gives CATSEYRGTDTQYF.

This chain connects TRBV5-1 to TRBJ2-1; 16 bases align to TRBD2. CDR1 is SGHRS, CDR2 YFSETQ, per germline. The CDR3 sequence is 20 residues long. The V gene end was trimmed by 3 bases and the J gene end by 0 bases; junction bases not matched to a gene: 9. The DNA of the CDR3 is TGCGCCAGCAGCTCGGGATCGGGACTAGCGGGAGGGTTCTCCTACAATGAGCAGTTCTTC. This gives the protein CASSSGSGLAGGFSYNEQFF.